This T cell receptor (beta chain) was identified in a study of T cells in tumors after PD-1 blockade. In this sample, this clone turned up a few times. The sample carries other DNA sequences with the same CDR3. Repertoires were generated with immunoSEQ multiplex PCR, while TCRdb's copy carries only in-frame clones and drops some. The sample holds about 14,000 clones, around four fifths seen once. Germline V gene lookup returns CDR1 SEHNR and CDR2 FQNEAQ (reference sequence). CDR3 length equals 16 residues. V lost 4 bases and J lost 0, with 13 bases in between. The clonotype originates from a human donor with basal cell carcinoma. The chain combines TRBV7-9 with TRBJ2-4; weak D call: TRBD1 (6 bases). The sequencing used PBMCs, collected after anti-PD-1 treatment. As DNA, the CDR3 is TGTGCCAGCAGCTATCGACAGGTGGGAGCCAAAAACATTCAGTACTTC. It yields the protein CASSYRQVGAKNIQYF.